This T cell receptor (beta chain) was obtained from a study of blood T cell repertoires in COVID-19. The J segment lost 6 bases and the V segment lost 2 bases, leaving 8 bases of the junction unmatched. The CDR3 loop spans 17 amino acids. CDR1 LGHNA and CDR2 YNFKEQ come from the germline V gene. Per the original methods: Estimates of nucleated cell counts were drawn from the amplification of reference gene primers. Assay used: immunoSEQ multiplex PCR; TCRdb lists only in-frame clones, some missing. V and J calls and clone size follow that table, whereas D and trimming were derived from the DNA. Here the sample spans about 330,000 clones, over 70% being singletons.

The rearrangement uses TRBV4-2 and TRBJ2-3; the match to TRBD2 covers 13 bases. Sequencing input: PBMCs or T cells enriched from blood (not recorded which). The receptor was isolated from a man between 25 and 39 years old who had recovered from COVID-19. The chain's CDR3 is CASSQPTLAGGGDTQYF. For the CDR3, the DNA is TGTGCCAGCAGCCAACCGACACTAGCGGGGGGGGGCGATACGCAGTATTTT.